This TCR beta chain was found in a study of blood T cell repertoires in COVID-19. Study background: The United States, Italy and Spain were the sources of the acute and convalescent COVID-19 samples. From T cells, B-cell-depleted T cells, or PBMCs came the material, which was cDNA or gDNA.

The CDR3 sequence is 18 residues long. Trimming stripped 6 bases from V and 2 bases from J, with 23 bases between. Germline CDR1 is SEHNR and CDR2 is FQNEAQ (reference sequence). Original handling: Amplification of reference gene primers provided the estimated nucleated cell counts. The method was immunoSEQ multiplex PCR; TCRdb's version includes in-frame clones alone and lacks a portion of them. That table gives V, J and clone size, and the DNA gave D and trimming. The sample carries fewer than 350,000 clones, about 89% recorded once. This TCR was sampled from a woman in her forties or fifties who had recovered from COVID-19. Sequenced material: peripheral blood. The J gene is TRBJ1-3, the V gene TRBV7-9, with a possible D match to TRBD1 (6 bases). CDR3 in amino acids: CASSFTSTGFGPGNTIYF. Here the CDR3 DNA reads TGTGCCAGCAGTTTCACATCCACAGGGTTCGGGCCTGGAAACACCATATATTTT. Looking up the rest from reference TRBV7-9 and TRBJ1-3 gives the full variable domain: DTGVSQNPRHKITKRGQNVTFRCDPISEHNRLYWYRQTLGQGPEFLTYFQNEAQLEKSRLLSDRFSAERPKGSFSTLEIQRTEQGDSAMYLCASSFTSTGFGPGNTIYFGEGSWLTVV.